Listed here are 9 T cell receptor beta chains from one sample, sequenced in a study of metastatic and nonmetastatic thyroid tumors. Each patient went into thyroid surgery without having received any treatment. TCRdb reprocessed the PCR reads using MiXCR. This sample has 30,000 to 40,000 clones, with approximately 15% found just once. The specimen sequenced was blood. These receptors were collected from a female donor with papillary thyroid cancer or a benign thyroid nodule (not recorded which). Some clones in this sample may be carry-over from other donors' samples.

This clone was picked up many times. The chain combines TRBV18 with TRBJ2-2; D is uncertain. CDR1 and CDR2 from the germline V gene are KGHSH and LQKENI. V was pared by 2 bases and J by 7 bases, with 8 bases between. This CDR3 has 13 residues. CDR3 amino acids: CASSPGPNGELFF. The CDR3 bases are TGTGCCAGCTCACCAGGCCCCAACGGGGAGCTGTTTTTT.

The chain links TRBV6-2 or TRBV6-3 to TRBJ2-1; no clear D. The CDR3 contains 14 residues. V was cut by 9 bases and J by 0 bases, with 12 bases left in between. CDR1 is MNHEY, CDR2 SVGEGT, per germline. In nucleotides, the CDR3 is TGTGCCAGTATCCCCTCGAGCTCCTACAATGAGCAGTTCTTC. It specifies CASIPSSSYNEQFF.

This clone was observed at least ten times. J is TRBJ2-1 and V is TRBV20-1; 10 nucleotides agree with TRBD2. V lost 0 bases, J lost 3 bases, and 5 bases stayed unmatched. The germline gives CDR1 DFQATT, CDR2 SNEGSKA (reference sequence). The CDR3 has 16 amino acids. The CDR3 reads CSARDRTSGNYNEQFF. The CDR3 DNA follows: TGCAGTGCTAGAGATCGCACTAGCGGGAACTACAATGAGCAGTTCTTC.

This clone was counted ten times or more. V gene TRBV4-3 combines with J gene TRBJ2-3; possible D gene TRBD2, 5 bases. This CDR3 is 14 amino acids long. V lost 0 bases and J 5 bases, leaving 9 bases between the germline ends. The germline gives CDR1 LGHNA, CDR2 YSLEER. The CDR3 nucleotides read TGCGCCAGCAGCCAAGATGCCGAGGGAGATACGCAGTATTTT. Encoded protein: CASSQDAEGDTQYF.

This clone came up many times. The V call is TRBV7-2, the J call TRBJ2-1; 10 bases fit TRBD2. This CDR3 is 19 amino acids long. V trimming: 4 bases; J trimming: 4 bases; junction bases outside the gene matches: 16. From germline, CDR1 is SGHTA and CDR2 FQGNSA. The CDR3 coding sequence is TGTGCCAGCAGCTATCGAATGGCAGGGTCTAGCGGGAGTTACAATGAGCAGTTCTTC. Translated, it gives CASSYRMAGSSGSYNEQFF.

This clone was counted ten times or more. V and J are TRBV25-1 and TRBJ1-1; D is undetermined. Germline CDR1 reads MGHDK; CDR2 reads SYGVNS. This CDR3 has 15 residues. V was shortened by 1 base and J by 1 base, with 10 bases between the two germline ends. CDR3: CASSESGKENTEAFF. In DNA form, the CDR3 reads TGTGCCAGCAGTGAATCAGGTAAAGAGAACACTGAAGCTTTCTTT.

The genes are TRBV28 and TRBJ2-2, with D perhaps matching TRBD1 or TRBD2 (5 bases each). The V gene's germline CDR1 is MDHEN and CDR2 SYDVKM. Trimming stripped 7 bases from V and 4 bases from J, with 19 bases between. CDR3 length: 16 residues. The CDR3 reads CASTPLRGAGTGELFF. In nucleotides, the CDR3 is TGTGCCAGCACCCCGCTGAGGGGCGCGGGCACCGGGGAGCTGTTTTTT. The variable domain in full, completed from reference TRBV28 and TRBJ2-2, reads DVKVTQSSRYLVKRTGEKVFLECVQDMDHENMFWYRQDPGLGLRLIYFSYDVKMKEKGDIPEGYSVSREKKERFSLILESASTNQTSMYLCASTPLRGAGTGELFFGEGSRLTVL.

This clone was counted at least ten times. The V call is TRBV12-3 or TRBV12-4, the J call TRBJ2-7, with D uncertain. The CDR3 has 14 amino acids. V was clipped by 5 bases and J by 2 bases, with 13 bases between them. The CDR3 spells CASSPHRTAYEQYF. CDR3 DNA sequence: TGTGCCAGCAGTCCTCACCGGACGGCCTACGAGCAGTACTTC.

This clone has just a few counts. At one boundary the junction diverges from the germline segment, which might be a read error. This sample also contains other DNA sequences that code for the same CDR3. J is TRBJ1-5 and V is TRBV2, with TRBD1 matching over 9 bases. CDR1 is SNHLY and CDR2 is FYNNEI in the germline V gene. The CDR3 is made up of 13 amino acids. The CDR3 protein is CASSTGGRQPQHF. The CDR3 nucleotides are TGTGCCAGCAGCACAGGGGGCCGTCAGCCCCAACATTTT.